The rows below give T cell receptor beta chains drawn from one sample of a study of neurological immune-mediated disorders. TCRdb independently ran MiXCR on the 5' RACE reads; one entry per CDR3 protein. The data contain about 57,000 distinct CDR3 sequences, 12% of them singletons. Material: PBMCs. These receptors all come from an older woman with HTLV-1-associated myelopathy (HAM/TSP). CDR3s include the opening cysteine and the closing phenylalanine or tryptophan. A D gene is named only where the DNA matches it firmly. Size is omitted from some rows. Given values are once, few, many or a class for expanded clones.

J gene	clone size	D gene	V gene	CDR3 protein	CDR3 DNA
TRBJ2-3	few	TRBD2	TRBV27	CASSFLAGSATDTQYF	TGTGCCAGCAGTTTCCTAGCGGGAAGTGCGACAGATACGCAGTATTTT
TRBJ2-1	many	TRBD1	TRBV5-5	CASSKGASTNEQFF	TGTGCCAGCAGCAAGGGGGCTAGCACGAATGAGCAGTTCTTC
TRBJ2-1	.	.	TRBV10-1	CASRLRNEQFF	TGCGCCAGCAGACTAAGAAATGAGCAGTTCTTC
TRBJ2-7	many	TRBD2	TRBV5-6	CASSLLGSGRALYEQYF	TGTGCCAGCAGCTTGCTGGGTAGCGGGAGGGCCCTCTACGAGCAGTACTTC
TRBJ2-3	many	.	TRBV5-1	CASSLSGALADTDTQYF	TGCGCCAGCAGCTTGTCGGGGGCTCTAGCGGACACAGATACGCAGTATTTT
TRBJ2-1	once	.	TRBV5-1	CASSLPLEGGMNEQLF	TGCGCCAGCAGCTTACCACTAGAGGGAGGTATGAATGAGCAGTTATTC
TRBJ2-7	.	.	TRBV5-1	CASSLGPASEQYF	TGCGCCAGCAGCTTGGGCCCGGCCAGCGAGCAGTACTTC
TRBJ2-3	many	TRBD2	TRBV7-3	CASSLTGTTPLPSTDTQYF	TGTGCCAGCAGCTTAACGGGGACTACCCCTCTCCCTAGCACAGATACGCAGTATTTT
TRBJ1-5	many	.	TRBV5-1	CASSLTAADSNQPQHF	TGCGCCAGCAGCTTGACAGCGGCGGATAGCAATCAGCCCCAGCATTTT
TRBJ2-5	many	.	TRBV4-1	CASSQEIGQETQYF	TGCGCCAGCAGCCAAGAGATCGGACAGGAGACCCAGTACTTC
TRBJ1-1	many	TRBD1	TRBV15	CATTSSSGQGLVLTEAFF	TGTGCCACCACTTCGAGCTCGGGACAGGGGTTAGTTTTGACTGAAGCTTTCTTT
TRBJ2-1	many	TRBD2	TRBV11-2	CASSPGRFLYNEQFF	TGTGCCAGCAGCCCCGGGAGGTTCCTTTACAATGAGCAGTTCTTC
TRBJ1-4	many	TRBD1	TRBV5-1	CASSLGPGQGNEKLFF	TGCGCCAGCAGCTTGGGGCCGGGACAGGGAAATGAAAAACTGTTTTTT
TRBJ2-5	many	.	TRBV15	CATSRDQETQYF	TGTGCCACCAGCAGAGACCAAGAGACCCAGTACTTC
TRBJ2-7	many	TRBD2	TRBV20-1	CSAPLSGRAPYEQYF	TGCAGTGCCCCGTTGAGCGGGAGGGCCCCCTACGAGCAGTACTTC
TRBJ2-5	few	TRBD2	TRBV5-1	CASSGTSVQETQYF	TGCGCCAGCAGTGGGACTAGCGTCCAAGAGACCCAGTACTTC
TRBJ2-2	.	TRBD2	TRBV10-3	CDVGTSNTGELFF	TGTGACGTCGGGACTAGCAACACCGGGGAGCTGTTTTTT
TRBJ2-2	many	TRBD2	TRBV5-5	CASSHGLAEANTGELFF	TGTGCCAGCAGCCACGGACTAGCGGAGGCGAACACCGGGGAGCTGTTTTTT
TRBJ2-7	few	.	TRBV9	CASSATLSGTSYEQYF	TGTGCCAGCAGCGCCACACTTAGCGGAACCTCCTACGAGCAGTACTTC
TRBJ1-2	many	.	TRBV7-8	CASSLKGGPYGYTF	TGTGCCAGCAGCTTAAAGGGGGGACCGTATGGCTACACCTTC
TRBJ2-7	many	TRBD1	TRBV10-2	CASSGTGGAYEQYF	TGCGCCAGCAGTGGGACAGGGGGTGCCTACGAGCAGTACTTC
TRBJ2-3	many	.	TRBV7-6	CASSLKEGGTDTQYF	TGTGCCAGCAGCTTAAAGGAGGGGGGAACAGATACGCAGTATTTT
TRBJ2-7	.	.	TRBV12-3/TRBV12-4	CASRVGNYEQYF	TGTGCCAGCAGGGTCGGGAACTATGAGCAGTACTTC
TRBJ2-5	few	.	TRBV18	CASSPRGGEEETQYF	TGTGCCAGCTCACCAAGAGGGGGTGAGGAAGAGACCCAGTACTTC
TRBJ2-5	many	TRBD2	TRBV18	CASSPPTSGQETQYF	TGTGCCAGCTCACCACCTACTAGCGGCCAAGAGACCCAGTACTTC
TRBJ2-7	many	TRBD1	TRBV28	CASPPRDSPFYEQYF	TGTGCCAGCCCTCCCCGGGACAGTCCTTTTTACGAGCAGTACTTC
TRBJ2-1	.	TRBD1	TRBV5-1	CASSGAKSLLRQGNNEQFF	TGCGCCAGCAGCGGGGCCAAATCCCTCTTGAGACAGGGAAACAATGAGCAGTTCTTC
TRBJ1-5	many	TRBD1	TRBV27	CASSLDRGTQPQHF	TGTGCCAGCAGTCTGGACAGGGGAACCCAGCCCCAGCATTTT
TRBJ2-3	many	.	TRBV28	CASSFLSGTDTQYF	TGTGCCAGCAGTTTTCTATCGGGCACAGATACGCAGTATTTT
TRBJ2-1	.	TRBD2	TRBV12-3/TRBV12-4	CASRRLAGGHNEQFF	TGTGCCAGCAGGCGACTAGCGGGAGGGCACAATGAGCAGTTCTTC
TRBJ2-1	many	.	TRBV7-6	CASSPRNSYNEQFF	TGTGCCAGCAGCCCTCGTAACTCCTACAATGAGCAGTTCTTC
TRBJ2-6	many	.	TRBV12-3/TRBV12-4	CATTAPIPSGANVLTF	TGTGCCACCACAGCTCCTATCCCATCTGGGGCCAACGTCCTGACTTTC
TRBJ2-1	many	TRBD1	TRBV10-1	CASSDLEGASLNEQFF	TGCGCCAGCAGTGATCTCGAGGGGGCGAGCCTCAATGAGCAGTTCTTC
TRBJ1-1	many	.	TRBV12-3/TRBV12-4	CASSFAVNTEAFF	TGTGCCAGCAGTTTCGCAGTGAACACTGAAGCTTTCTTT
TRBJ1-2	many	TRBD1	TRBV6-1	CASSSGQVLRGYTF	TGTGCCAGCAGTTCCGGACAGGTCTTAAGAGGCTACACCTTC
TRBJ2-7	many	.	TRBV20-1	CSAAPGGLSYEQYF	TGCAGTGCCGCACCCGGCGGACTATCCTACGAGCAGTACTTC
TRBJ2-7	many	.	TRBV6-5	CASSLTGLGAYEQYF	TGTGCCAGCAGCCTAACAGGGTTGGGGGCCTACGAGCAGTACTTC
TRBJ1-5	many	.	TRBV6-1	CASTPIPQGINQPQHF	TGTGCCAGCACTCCAATCCCCCAGGGCATCAATCAGCCCCAGCATTTT
TRBJ2-5	many	TRBD1	TRBV20-1	CSATGVRGLLQETQYF	TGCAGTGCGACCGGTGTGAGGGGGCTACTTCAAGAGACCCAGTACTTC
TRBJ2-1	.	.	TRBV11-2	CASSSPSNEQFF	TGTGCCAGCAGCTCGCCCAGCAATGAGCAGTTCTTC
TRBJ1-1	many	.	TRBV5-1	CASSWGVNTEAFF	TGCGCCAGCAGCTGGGGGGTGAACACTGAAGCTTTCTTT
TRBJ2-7	many	.	TRBV6-6	CASSYGGTPYEQYF	TGTGCCAGCAGTTATGGGGGGACCCCCTACGAGCAGTACTTC
TRBJ2-1	many	TRBD1	TRBV28	CASSAGQDNEQFF	TGTGCCAGCAGTGCCGGACAGGACAATGAGCAGTTCTTC
TRBJ2-7	many	TRBD2	TRBV4-2	CASSIRELAGSYEQYF	TGTGCCAGCAGCATTCGGGAATTAGCGGGCTCCTACGAGCAGTACTTC
TRBJ1-4	many	.	TRBV7-2	CASSLDPGMGEKLFF	TGTGCCAGCAGCTTAGACCCAGGGATGGGTGAAAAACTGTTTTTT
TRBJ1-5	many	TRBD1	TRBV29-1	CSVVDRGDSNQPQHF	TGCAGCGTGGTTGACAGGGGGGATAGCAATCAGCCCCAGCATTTT
TRBJ1-1	few	.	TRBV5-6	CASSYWTLGGTEAFF	TGTGCCAGCAGCTACTGGACGCTTGGGGGAACTGAAGCTTTCTTT
TRBJ1-2	many	.	TRBV5-5	CASRRTGTDYGYTF	TGTGCCAGCAGACGAACCGGGACGGACTATGGCTACACCTTC
TRBJ1-4	many	.	TRBV12-3/TRBV12-4	CASSPWRRVNEKLFF	TGTGCCAGCAGCCCCTGGCGGAGGGTGAACGAAAAACTGTTTTTT
TRBJ2-1	many	TRBD2	TRBV7-2	CASSLVIGASGSNEQFF	TGTGCCAGCAGCTTAGTTATCGGAGCTAGCGGGAGTAATGAGCAGTTCTTC
TRBJ2-3	many	.	TRBV5-1	CASSFAGGSTDTQYF	TGCGCCAGCAGCTTCGCCGGGGGTTCCACAGATACGCAGTATTTT
TRBJ2-3	many	.	TRBV29-1	CSALGGGFDTQYF	TGCAGTGCACTGGGGGGAGGCTTTGATACGCAGTATTTT
TRBJ2-4	many	.	TRBV4-1	CASSQDRGRLGAKNIQYF	TGCGCCAGCAGCCAAGATCGAGGGCGTTTGGGGGCCAAAAACATTCAGTACTTC
TRBJ2-1	many	.	TRBV28	CASSGIGTYNEQFF	TGTGCCAGCAGTGGTATAGGAACCTACAATGAGCAGTTCTTC
TRBJ2-7	.	.	TRBV6-1	CASSPTLGQAPYEQYF	TGTGCCAGCAGTCCCACCCTCGGGCAGGCCCCCTACGAGCAGTACTTC
TRBJ1-2	many	.	TRBV12-3/TRBV12-4	CASTGGGGRRVGYTF	TGTGCCAGCACCGGCGGGGGGGGACGCCGGGTAGGCTACACCTTC
TRBJ2-3	many	TRBD2	TRBV24-1	CATSPGTSKYGDTQYF	TGTGCCACCAGCCCCGGGACTAGCAAGTATGGAGATACGCAGTATTTT
TRBJ1-1	many	.	TRBV12-3/TRBV12-4	CASSFRINTEAFF	TGTGCCAGCAGTTTCAGGATTAACACTGAAGCTTTCTTT